This T cell receptor (beta chain) was found in a study of Ad26.COV2.S vaccination and SARS-CoV-2 variants. With respect to this clone: The antigen remains undetermined.

Treatment indicated: around 19 received Ad26.COV2.S at low or high dose, single or two shots; several received placebo; per-sample allocation not given. It was on day 63 after the first vaccine or placebo injection that samples were taken. The donor was a Boston adult aged 18-55 years. Spike of the Wuhan-strain SARS-CoV-2 was expressed by an Ad26 vector, which formed the vaccine. TCRdb's table, derived via immunoSEQ multiplex PCR, lists solely in-frame clones and lacks some. The table records 410,000 or so clones, roughly 90% of them present only once. With 4 bases clipped from V and 3 bases from J, the junction kept 9 bases outside the gene matches. Germline CDR1 is SGDLS and CDR2 is YYNGEE. CDR3 length equals 16 residues. Findings of the study overall: Across vaccine and placebo recipients, the breadth of non-spike TCRs was similar. Possibly, TCR breadth and depth analyses underestimated total T cell responses.

This TCR came from a person aged 18-65 years who received the Ad26.COV2.S COVID-19 vaccine or a placebo. This chain uses TRBV9 with TRBJ2-7; 11 bases map to TRBD2. The source material was peripheral blood, sampled in a trial of Ad26.COV2.S vaccine versus placebo. CDR3 nucleotide sequence: TGTGCCAGCAGCCTAACTAGCGGGGGTCCAGTCTACGAGCAGTACTTC. Its translation is CASSLTSGGPVYEQYF.